Detailed here is one T cell receptor beta chain. This entry belongs to a study of blood T cell repertoires in COVID-19. Profiled with immunoSEQ multiplex PCR; TCRdb holds only in-frame clones, not every one. Here the sample spans some 47,000 clones, around four fifths being singletons. The CDR3 consists of 14 residues. The germline gives CDR1 MGHDK, CDR2 SYGVNS. The V end lost 5 bases, the J end lost 6 bases, and 13 bases lay between the germline ends. The receptor was derived from a human donor in a cohort sampled during active COVID-19. The chain recombines TRBV25-1 with TRBJ1-4; D possibly corresponds to TRBD1 (6 bases). Sequenced input: peripheral blood. CDR3 nucleotides: TGTGCCAGCAGTCGCCAGGGGTCGGATGAAAAACTGTTTTTT. It encodes CASSRQGSDEKLFF.